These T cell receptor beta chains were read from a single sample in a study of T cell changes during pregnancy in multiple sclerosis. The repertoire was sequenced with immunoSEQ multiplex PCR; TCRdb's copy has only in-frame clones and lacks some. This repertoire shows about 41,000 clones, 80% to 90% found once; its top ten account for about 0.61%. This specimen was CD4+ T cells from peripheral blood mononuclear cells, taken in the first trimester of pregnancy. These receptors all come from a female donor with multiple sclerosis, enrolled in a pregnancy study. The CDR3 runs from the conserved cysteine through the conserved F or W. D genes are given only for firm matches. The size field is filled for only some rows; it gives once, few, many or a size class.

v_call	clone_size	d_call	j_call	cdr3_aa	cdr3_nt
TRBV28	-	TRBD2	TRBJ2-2	CASSPPPSGSNRNTGELFF	TGTGCCAGCAGCCCTCCTCCTAGCGGGAGTAATCGAAACACCGGGGAGCTGTTTTTT
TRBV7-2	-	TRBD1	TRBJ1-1	CASSTRDRGTEAFF	TGTGCCAGCAGCACCAGGGACAGGGGGACTGAAGCTTTCTTT
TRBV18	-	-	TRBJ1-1	CASSTRVGTEAFF	TGTGCCAGCTCAACGAGGGTGGGCACTGAAGCTTTCTTT
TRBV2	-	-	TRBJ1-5	CASKGQANQPQHF	TGTGCCAGCAAGGGACAAGCGAATCAGCCCCAGCATTTT
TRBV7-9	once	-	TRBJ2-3	CASSLGMGHLSTDTQYF	TGTGCCAGCAGCTTAGGAATGGGGCACCTAAGCACAGATACGCAGTATTTT
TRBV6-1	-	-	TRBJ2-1	CASSEAGGRYNEQFF	TGTGCCAGCAGTGAAGCTGGAGGGAGATACAATGAGCAGTTCTTC
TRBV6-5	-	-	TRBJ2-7	CASRQRLDLGEQYF	TGTGCCAGCAGACAACGACTAGATCTCGGGGAGCAGTACTTC
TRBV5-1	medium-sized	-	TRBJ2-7	CASSLGVSPHEQYF	TGCGCCAGCAGCTTGGGTGTTAGTCCCCACGAGCAGTACTTC
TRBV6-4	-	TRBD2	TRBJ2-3	CASSEGLAGADTQYF	TGTGCCAGCAGTGAAGGACTAGCGGGAGCGGATACGCAGTATTTT
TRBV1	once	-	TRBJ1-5	CTSSDRVNGNQPQHF	TGCACCAGCAGCGACAGGGTGAATGGCAATCAGCCCCAGCATTTT
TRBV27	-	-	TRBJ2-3	CASSFTRTKIKDTQYF	TGTGCCAGCAGTTTTACGCGTACTAAAATTAAAGATACGCAGTATTTT
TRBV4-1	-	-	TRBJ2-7	CASSQEVTRGSYEQYF	TGCGCCAGCAGCCAAGAAGTGACCCGCGGCTCCTACGAGCAGTACTTC
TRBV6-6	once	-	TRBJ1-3	CASSYSRGSSGNTIYF	TGTGCCAGCAGTTACTCACGGGGTAGCTCTGGAAACACCATATATTTT
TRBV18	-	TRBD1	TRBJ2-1	CASSPAGQVRNEQFF	TGTGCCAGCTCACCCGCCGGACAGGTGAGAAATGAGCAGTTCTTC
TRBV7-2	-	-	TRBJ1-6	CASSPRTLLLDSPLHF	TGTGCCAGCAGCCCACGGACTCTCCTACTGGATTCACCCCTCCACTTT
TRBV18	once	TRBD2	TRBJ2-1	CASSPRELAGRNEQFF	TGTGCCAGCTCACCCCGGGAACTAGCGGGGAGGAATGAGCAGTTCTTC
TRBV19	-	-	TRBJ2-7	CASSMRGHPRESYEQYF	TGTGCCAGTAGTATGAGGGGACACCCCAGGGAATCCTACGAGCAGTACTTC
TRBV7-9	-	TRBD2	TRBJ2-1	CASSHYLASGINEQFF	TGTGCCAGCAGCCATTACCTAGCTAGCGGGATCAATGAGCAGTTCTTC
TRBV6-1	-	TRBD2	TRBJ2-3	CASNPGGSTDTQYF	TGTGCCAGCAACCCGGGAGGGAGCACAGATACGCAGTATTTT
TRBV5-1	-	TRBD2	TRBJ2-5	CASSLSTGGETQYF	TGCGCCAGCAGCTTGTCGACGGGAGGTGAGACCCAGTACTTC
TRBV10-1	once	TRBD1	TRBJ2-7	CASNLGQGKSEQYF	TGCGCCAGCAATCTCGGACAGGGAAAAAGCGAGCAGTACTTC
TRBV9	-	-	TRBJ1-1	CASSVAWGGNTEAFF	TGTGCCAGCAGCGTTGCTTGGGGGGGAAACACTGAAGCTTTCTTT
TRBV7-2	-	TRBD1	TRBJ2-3	CASSPDRVPDTQYF	TGTGCCAGCAGCCCAGACAGGGTTCCAGATACGCAGTATTTT
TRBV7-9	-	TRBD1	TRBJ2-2	CASTWDRVTTGELFF	TGTGCCAGCACCTGGGACAGGGTGACCACCGGGGAGCTGTTTTTT
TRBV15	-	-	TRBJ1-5	CATGGPRISDQPQHF	TGTGCCACCGGAGGGCCCCGCATCTCAGATCAGCCCCAGCATTTT
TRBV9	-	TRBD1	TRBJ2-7	CASSATGSTYEQYF	TGTGCCAGCAGCGCGACAGGGTCGACCTACGAGCAGTACTTC
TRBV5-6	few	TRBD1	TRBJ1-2	CASSAYRTGANYGYTF	TGTGCCAGCAGCGCGTATCGGACAGGAGCTAACTATGGCTACACCTTC
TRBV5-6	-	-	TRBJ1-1	CASSLAPGSGAFF	TGTGCCAGCAGCTTGGCCCCAGGATCGGGGGCTTTCTTT
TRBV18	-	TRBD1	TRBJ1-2	CASSQGASNYGYTF	TGTGCCAGCTCACAGGGGGCCTCTAACTATGGCTACACCTTC
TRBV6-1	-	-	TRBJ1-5	CASSEQGHSNQPQHF	TGTGCCAGCAGTGAACAGGGACATAGCAATCAGCCCCAGCATTTT
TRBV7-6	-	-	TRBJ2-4	CASSPRGGNIQYF	TGTGCCAGCAGTCCCAGGGGCGGAAACATTCAGTACTTC
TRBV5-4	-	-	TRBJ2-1	CASSLEARSSYNEQFF	TGTGCCAGCAGCTTGGAGGCTAGGAGCTCCTACAATGAGCAGTTCTTC
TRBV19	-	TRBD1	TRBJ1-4	CASRAGTGNEKLFF	TGTGCCAGTAGGGCCGGGACAGGGAATGAAAAACTGTTTTTT
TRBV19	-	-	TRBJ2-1	CASKVRDEQFF	TGTGCCAGTAAGGTCCGGGATGAGCAGTTCTTC
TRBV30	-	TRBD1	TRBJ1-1	CAWSLQGAITEAFF	TGTGCCTGGAGCTTACAGGGGGCCATCACTGAAGCTTTCTTT
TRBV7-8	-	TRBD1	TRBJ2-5	CASSLAVSWDREETQYF	TGTGCCAGCAGCTTAGCGGTGAGCTGGGACAGGGAAGAGACCCAGTACTTC
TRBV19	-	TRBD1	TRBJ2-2	CASSRQGSNTGELFF	TGTGCCAGTAGTCGACAGGGATCGAACACCGGGGAGCTGTTTTTT
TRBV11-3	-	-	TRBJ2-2	CASSFQGTGELFF	TGTGCCAGCAGCTTTCAGGGCACCGGGGAGCTGTTTTTT
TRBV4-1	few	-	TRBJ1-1	CASSQDSVTEAFF	TGCGCCAGCAGCCAAGATTCGGTCACTGAAGCTTTCTTT
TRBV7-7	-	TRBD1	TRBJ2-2	CAIPSEGALDTGELFF	TGTGCTATCCCGAGTGAGGGGGCGTTGGACACCGGGGAGCTGTTTTTT
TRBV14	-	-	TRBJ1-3	CASSSINSGNTIYF	TGTGCCAGCAGTTCCATCAACTCTGGAAACACCATATATTTT
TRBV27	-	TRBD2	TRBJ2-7	CASSFTSGPSYEQYF	TGTGCCAGCAGTTTCACTAGCGGGCCCTCCTACGAGCAGTACTTC
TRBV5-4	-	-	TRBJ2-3	CASSLAFTDTQYF	TGTGCCAGCAGCTTGGCATTTACAGATACGCAGTATTTT
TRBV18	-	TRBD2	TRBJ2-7	CASSPPGGTSGIYEQYF	TGTGCCAGCTCACCACCGGGGGGAACTAGCGGGATTTACGAGCAGTACTTC
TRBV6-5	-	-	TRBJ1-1	CASSYSRINTEAFF	TGTGCCAGCAGTTATAGTCGCATAAACACTGAAGCTTTCTTT
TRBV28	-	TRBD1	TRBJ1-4	CASSIWTGSNEKLFF	TGTGCCAGCAGTATCTGGACAGGGTCTAATGAAAAACTGTTTTTT
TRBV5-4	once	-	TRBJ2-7	CASSLDGSSYEQYF	TGTGCCAGCAGCTTGGACGGGAGCTCCTACGAGCAGTACTTC
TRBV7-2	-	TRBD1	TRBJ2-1	CASSLGDRLNYNEQFF	TGTGCCAGCAGCTTAGGGGACAGGTTAAATTACAATGAGCAGTTCTTC
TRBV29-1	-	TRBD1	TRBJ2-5	CSGRQGLETQYF	TGCAGCGGCAGACAGGGTTTAGAGACCCAGTACTTC
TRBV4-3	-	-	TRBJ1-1	CASSQERIGPSNTEAFF	TGCGCCAGCAGCCAAGAAAGAATTGGGCCCTCGAACACTGAAGCTTTCTTT
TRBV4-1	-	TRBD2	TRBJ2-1	CASSQDGGREYNEQFF	TGCGCCAGCAGCCAAGATGGCGGGAGGGAGTACAATGAGCAGTTCTTC
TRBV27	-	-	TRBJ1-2	CASSFRGGQGYGYTF	TGTGCCAGCAGTTTCCGGGGGGGCCAAGGCTATGGCTACACCTTC
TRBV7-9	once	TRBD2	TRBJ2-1	CASSYVPGLAPVEQFF	TGTGCCAGCAGCTACGTCCCGGGACTAGCTCCAGTTGAGCAGTTCTTC